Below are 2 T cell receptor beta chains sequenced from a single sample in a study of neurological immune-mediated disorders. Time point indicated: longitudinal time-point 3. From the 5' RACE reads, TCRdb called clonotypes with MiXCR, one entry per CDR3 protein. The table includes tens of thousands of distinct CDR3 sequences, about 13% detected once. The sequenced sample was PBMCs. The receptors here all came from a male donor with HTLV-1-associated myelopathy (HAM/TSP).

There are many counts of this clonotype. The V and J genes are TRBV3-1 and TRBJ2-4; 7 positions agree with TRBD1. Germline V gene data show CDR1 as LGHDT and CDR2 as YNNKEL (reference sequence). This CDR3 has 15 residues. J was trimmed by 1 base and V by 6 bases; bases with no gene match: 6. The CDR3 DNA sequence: TGTGCCAGCAGACCCACAGGGGAGGCCAAAAACATTCAGTACTTC. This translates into CASRPTGEAKNIQYF.

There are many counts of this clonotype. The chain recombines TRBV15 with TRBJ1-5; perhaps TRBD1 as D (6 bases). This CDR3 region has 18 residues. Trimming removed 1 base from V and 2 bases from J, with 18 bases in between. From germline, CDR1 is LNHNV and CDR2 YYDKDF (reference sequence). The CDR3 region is CATSRGGGHLMGNQPQHF. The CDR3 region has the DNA TGTGCCACCAGCAGAGGGGGGGGACATCTGATGGGCAATCAGCCCCAGCATTTT.